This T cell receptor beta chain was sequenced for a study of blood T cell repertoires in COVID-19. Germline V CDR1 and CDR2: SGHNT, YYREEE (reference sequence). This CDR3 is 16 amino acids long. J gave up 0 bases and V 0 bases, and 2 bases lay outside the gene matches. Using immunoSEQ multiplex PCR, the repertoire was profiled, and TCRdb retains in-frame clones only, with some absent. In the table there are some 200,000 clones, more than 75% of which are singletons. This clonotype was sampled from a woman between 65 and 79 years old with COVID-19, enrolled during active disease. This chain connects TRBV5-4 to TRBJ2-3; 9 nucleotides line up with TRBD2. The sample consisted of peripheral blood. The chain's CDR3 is CASSLGSGRSTDTQYF. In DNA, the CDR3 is TGTGCCAGCAGCTTGGGAAGCGGGAGGAGCACAGATACGCAGTATTTT.